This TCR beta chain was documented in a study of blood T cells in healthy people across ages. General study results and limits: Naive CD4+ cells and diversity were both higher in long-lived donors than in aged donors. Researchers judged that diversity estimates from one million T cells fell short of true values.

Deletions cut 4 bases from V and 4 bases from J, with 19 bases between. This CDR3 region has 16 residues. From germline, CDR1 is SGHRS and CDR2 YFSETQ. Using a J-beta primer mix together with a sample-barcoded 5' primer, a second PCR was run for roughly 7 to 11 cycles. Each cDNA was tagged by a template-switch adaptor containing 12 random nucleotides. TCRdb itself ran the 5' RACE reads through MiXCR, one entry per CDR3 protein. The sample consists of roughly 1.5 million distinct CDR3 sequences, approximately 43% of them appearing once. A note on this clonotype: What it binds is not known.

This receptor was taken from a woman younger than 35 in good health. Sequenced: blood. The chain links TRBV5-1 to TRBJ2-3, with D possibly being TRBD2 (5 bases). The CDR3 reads CASSPEGHMNSDTQYF. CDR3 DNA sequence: TGCGCCAGCAGCCCTGAGGGCCACATGAATTCAGATACGCAGTATTTT.